Below are 6 T cell receptor beta chains sequenced from a single sample in a study of T cell responses to AZD1222 COVID-19 vaccine. Measured with immunoSEQ multiplex PCR; TCRdb has only the in-frame clones, and not every one. The sample holds around 140,000 clones; about 89% are singletons and the top ten take 5.1%. This sample comprised peripheral blood, obtained on day 0 of AZD1222 vaccination. The receptors were sampled from an adult in good health.

The rearrangement joins TRBV6-1 to TRBJ2-1; TRBD2 matches at 11 bases. This CDR3 has 17 residues. Germline loops: CDR1 MNHNS, CDR2 SASEGT. The junction had 9 bases not matched to a gene; V was cut back by 4 bases and J by 4 bases. CDR3: CASSGGWTSGLYNEQFF. CDR3 coding DNA: TGTGCCAGCAGTGGAGGATGGACTAGCGGGCTATACAATGAGCAGTTCTTC.

The chain uses TRBV6-2 or TRBV6-3 and TRBJ1-5; 7 positions match TRBD1. Germline V gene lookup returns CDR1 MNHEY and CDR2 SVGEGT. V trimming: 5 bases; J trimming: 0 bases; junction bases outside the gene matches: 4. There are 15 residues in the CDR3. The CDR3 DNA sequence: TGTGCCAGCAGTCCCGGGACAGTTAGCAATCAGCCCCAGCATTTT. Protein: CASSPGTVSNQPQHF.

The rearrangement links TRBV10-3 to TRBJ1-2, with a weak D call TRBD1 (6 bases). In germline, CDR1 is ENHRY, CDR2 SYGVKD. The CDR3 is 14 amino acids. V lost 4 bases, J lost 6 bases, and 15 bases lay in between. As DNA, the CDR3 is TGTGCCATCAGTGGGGGGGGCGGTAGTGATGGCTACACCTTC. Translated: CAISGGGGSDGYTF.

This sequence joins TRBV20-1 and TRBJ1-3; D remains ambiguous. The CDR3 is 11 residues long. Trimming pared 3 bases from V and 4 bases from J, leaving 4 bases between. Germline CDR1 DFQATT, CDR2 SNEGSKA (reference sequence). In nucleotides, the CDR3 is TGCAGTGCTAGTTCAGGAAACACCATATATTTT. This gives the protein CSASSGNTIYF.

The CDR3 sequence: CASSLGAGAHTLNTGELFF. CDR3 nucleotides: TGTGCCAGCAGCTTAGGGGCAGGCGCCCATACCCTTAACACCGGGGAGCTGTTTTTT. This chain connects TRBV7-2 to TRBJ2-2; D is undetermined. This CDR3 is 19 amino acids long. V dropped 1 base and J dropped 2 bases, with 20 bases sitting between them. Germline V gene data show CDR1 as SGHTA and CDR2 as FQGNSA.

This chain joins TRBV7-9 and TRBJ1-5; D is possibly TRBD1 (5 bases). CDR1 is SEHNR, CDR2 FQNEAQ, per germline (reference sequence). The CDR3 runs to 13 residues. V lost 4 bases and J lost 4, with 8 bases in between. The CDR3 is CASSYGANQPQHF. The CDR3 DNA reads TGTGCCAGCAGCTACGGGGCTAATCAGCCCCAGCATTTT.